These 31 T cell receptor beta chains were sequenced from one sample in a study of blood T cell repertoires in COVID-19. Measured with immunoSEQ multiplex PCR; TCRdb has only the in-frame clones, and not every one. The table shows hundreds of thousands of clones, with 83% occurring only once. The sample taken for sequencing was PBMCs or T cells enriched from blood (not recorded which). The receptors derive from a woman between 40 and 50 years old who had been exposed to COVID-19.

V usage is TRBV27 and J usage is TRBJ1-2; D is possibly TRBD1 (6 bases). Trimming stripped 4 bases from V and 5 bases from J, with 14 bases between. This CDR3 region has 14 residues. Germline V CDR1 and CDR2: MNHEY, SMNVEV (reference sequence). The CDR3 loop is CASSSTGLGYGYTF. The CDR3 bases are TGTGCCAGCAGTTCAACAGGGCTCGGGTATGGCTACACCTTC.

The J gene is TRBJ2-3, the V gene TRBV2; 8 positions match TRBD2. V lost 6 bases, J lost 4 bases, and 9 bases stayed unmatched. The germline V gene encodes CDR1 SNHLY and CDR2 FYNNEI. The CDR3 sequence is 15 residues long. CDR3 residues: CASRDIGGESDTQYF. The CDR3 coding sequence is TGTGCCAGCAGAGATATCGGGGGGGAGTCAGATACGCAGTATTTT.

The chain has TRBV12-5 and TRBJ2-5; 8 nucleotides match TRBD1. The length of the CDR3 is 16 residues. Germline-derived CDR1 and CDR2 are LGHNT and FRNRAP. The trim removed 9 bases at V and 2 bases at J, leaving 14 bases unmatched. CDR3 region: CARSTVGQGRQETQYF. CDR3 sequence (DNA): TGTGCTAGATCAACTGTAGGACAGGGAAGACAAGAGACCCAGTACTTC.

The chain recombines TRBV4-2 with TRBJ1-5, with D possibly TRBD1 on 6 matching bases. Trimming pared 0 bases from V and 3 bases from J, leaving 12 bases between. The CDR3 totals 16 residues. From germline, CDR1 is LGHNA and CDR2 YNFKEQ. The DNA for the CDR3 is TGTGCCAGCAGCCAAGATAAAACAGGGCCCAATCAGCCCCAGCATTTT. Its translation: CASSQDKTGPNQPQHF.

The chain couples TRBV20-1 to TRBJ2-1, with D perhaps TRBD2 (6 bases). The ends were cut back, 6 bases at V and 4 bases at J, with 7 bases in the middle. This CDR3 is built from 11 residues. The germline V gene encodes CDR1 DFQATT and CDR2 SNEGSKA (reference sequence). CDR3 nucleotide sequence: TGCAGTGCAAGCGGGTACAATGAGCAGTTCTTC. Its protein product is CSASGYNEQFF.

In DNA form, the CDR3 reads TGTGCCAGCGCAGGGGTAGCGGGGGGCCTGGAGACCCAGTACTTC. It is translated as CASAGVAGGLETQYF. This chain uses TRBV7-9 with TRBJ2-5; 10 bases fit TRBD2. Germline lookup yields CDR1 SEHNR and CDR2 FQNEAQ (reference sequence). J was trimmed by 5 bases and V by 8 bases; bases with no gene match: 11. CDR3 length: 15 residues.

The chain joins TRBV2 to TRBJ2-6; 7 positions agree with TRBD1. Trimming removed 7 bases from V and 0 bases from J; junction bases left unmatched: 9. Germline CDR1 SNHLY, CDR2 FYNNEI. This CDR3 contains 17 residues. This CDR3 reads CASNLEQGYSGANVLTF. The CDR3 nucleotides are TGTGCCAGCAATCTGGAACAGGGGTACTCTGGGGCCAACGTCCTGACTTTC.

The J gene is TRBJ2-3, the V gene TRBV3-1 (or the pseudogene TRBV3-2); 12 positions match TRBD2. The CDR3 is 17 residues long. J gave up 7 bases and V 0 bases, and 8 bases lay outside the gene matches. Per the germline V gene, CDR1 is LGHDT and CDR2 is YNNKEL (reference sequence). DNA for the CDR3: TGTGCCAGCAGCCAAGAGATCGCTAGCGGGGGGGTAAATACGCAGTATTTT. It is translated as CASSQEIASGGVNTQYF.

The chain links TRBV2 to TRBJ2-7; tentative D call: TRBD1 (5 bases). CDR1 is SNHLY and CDR2 is FYNNEI in the germline V gene. V shed 0 bases and J shed 3 bases, with 9 bases lying between them. The CDR3 extends over 14 amino acids. The chain's CDR3 is CASSEAAGNYEQYF. In DNA form, the CDR3 reads TGTGCCAGCAGTGAAGCGGCAGGGAACTACGAGCAGTACTTC.

The chain is built from TRBV24-1 and TRBJ2-3; TRBD2 might be the D (6 bases). Germline CDR1 is KGHDR and CDR2 is SFDVKD. V lost 9 bases, J lost 2 bases, and 11 bases lay in between. CDR3 length: 13 amino acids. The CDR3 loop is CATGAGSTDTQYF. CDR3 DNA: TGTGCCACCGGAGCGGGTTCCACAGATACGCAGTATTTT.

The table lists this clone with a few counts. This chain connects TRBV3-1 (or the pseudogene TRBV3-2) to TRBJ1-5, with TRBD1 as a possible D gene (6 bases). This CDR3 region has 15 residues. V lost 4 bases and J 1 base, leaving 11 bases between the germline ends. The germline V gene encodes CDR1 LGHDT and CDR2 YNNKEL (reference sequence). CDR3 in amino acids: CASSPGGSSNQPQHF. The CDR3 DNA sequence: TGTGCCAGCAGCCCGGGGGGCTCAAGCAATCAGCCCCAGCATTTT.

V is TRBV7-8 and J is TRBJ1-6; weak D call: TRBD1 (5 bases). CDR3 length equals 14 residues. With 2 bases removed from V and 17 bases from J, the gap between germline ends came to 19 bases. Germline CDR1 SGHVS, CDR2 FQNEAQ. For the CDR3, the DNA is TGTGCCAGCAGCTTATCGCGGGACGTAAGATTTTTCCACTTT. It yields the protein CASSLSRDVRFFHF.

The rearrangement joins TRBV6-4 to TRBJ2-7; TRBD2 agrees at 10 bases. Looked up from germline, CDR1 is MRHNA and CDR2 is SNTAGT. The CDR3 runs to 16 residues. V lost 1 base to trimming and J lost 3 bases; unmatched junction nucleotides: 6. This CDR3 is CASSDWLAGALYEQYF. CDR3 in DNA: TGTGCCAGCAGTGACTGGCTAGCGGGGGCCCTCTACGAGCAGTACTTC.

The chain has TRBV28 and TRBJ1-6, with 7 bases fitting TRBD1. This CDR3 is built from 15 residues. Germline assignment: CDR1 MDHEN and CDR2 SYDVKM. J was trimmed by 4 bases and V by 6 bases; bases with no gene match: 6. This CDR3 is CASSRRQGYNSPLHF. The CDR3 DNA reads TGTGCCAGCAGCCGGAGACAGGGTTATAATTCACCCCTCCACTTT.

This rearrangement joins TRBV5-1 to TRBJ1-1; 7 nucleotides match TRBD1. Germline assignment: CDR1 SGHRS and CDR2 YFSETQ. Trimming cost V 1 base and J 3 bases; bases outside gene matches: 3. The CDR3 is 14 amino acids. The CDR3 here is CASSLTGEDTEAFF. The CDR3 coding sequence is TGCGCCAGCAGCTTGACAGGGGAGGACACTGAAGCTTTCTTT.

This rearrangement joins TRBV28 to TRBJ2-5; TRBD1 aligns across 9 bases. The V segment lost 6 bases and the J segment 4 bases; nucleotides outside the gene matches: 9. Germline lookup yields CDR1 MDHEN and CDR2 SYDVKM. The CDR3 extends over 15 amino acids. The DNA of the CDR3 is TGTGCCAGCAGGTATACAGGGGGCCGCGGAGAGACCCAGTACTTC. Translation gives CASRYTGGRGETQYF.

The V call is TRBV9, the J call TRBJ2-1, with 12 nucleotides matching TRBD2. Germline CDR1 reads SGDLS; CDR2 reads YYNGEE. This CDR3 is 15 amino acids long. The junction had 2 bases not matched to a gene; V was cut back by 4 bases and J by 3 bases. This CDR3 is CASSQTSGGYNEQFF. For the CDR3, the DNA is TGTGCCAGCAGCCAGACTAGCGGGGGCTACAATGAGCAGTTCTTC.

The chain combines TRBV27 with TRBJ2-7; 7 bases line up with TRBD1. The CDR3 consists of 14 residues. Germline CDR1 reads MNHEY; CDR2 reads SMNVEV (reference sequence). Trimming at V came to 5 bases and at J to 5 bases, leaving 9 bases not matched to a gene. The CDR3, as DNA: TGTGCCAGCAGTCCTTGGAAGGGGGCCCACGAGCAGTACTTC. This encodes CASSPWKGAHEQYF.

The V call is TRBV28, the J call TRBJ1-3; TRBD1 matches 9 bases. With 6 bases clipped from V and 2 bases from J, the junction kept 5 bases outside the gene matches. The CDR3 length is 15 residues. The V gene's germline CDR1 is MDHEN and CDR2 SYDVKM. In DNA, the CDR3 is TGTGCCAGCAGCTACAGGGGGCGAACTGGAAACACCATATATTTT. This sequence encodes CASSYRGRTGNTIYF.

This clone was seen once. V gene TRBV29-1 combines with J gene TRBJ2-7; 9 bases are shared with TRBD1. V lost 0 bases and J lost 2; bases outside the gene matches: 5. This CDR3 has 15 residues. The germline V gene encodes CDR1 SQVTM and CDR2 ANQGSEA. The CDR3 loop is CSVEDWTGATYEQYF. In DNA form, the CDR3 reads TGCAGCGTTGAAGATTGGACAGGGGCCACCTACGAGCAGTACTTC.

V and J are TRBV7-9 and TRBJ2-1; TRBD2 is a possible D gene (5 bases). Germline CDR1 is SEHNR and CDR2 is FQNEAQ (reference sequence). V lost 3 bases and J lost 1, with 10 bases in between. This CDR3 comprises 15 residues. The CDR3 DNA follows: TGTGCCAGCAGCTTTGGGAGCGCGTCCTACAATGAGCAGTTCTTC. Its translation: CASSFGSASYNEQFF.

This chain connects TRBV24-1 to TRBJ2-7; D perhaps matches TRBD2 (5 bases). The CDR3 runs 11 residues. Germline V gene sequence: CDR1 KGHDR, CDR2 SFDVKD. V was shortened by 9 bases and J by 0 bases, with 5 bases between the two germline ends. Here the CDR3 DNA reads TGTGCCACCGCGGGCTCCTACGAGCAGTACTTC. It specifies CATAGSYEQYF.

The chain has TRBV24-1 and TRBJ1-4, with 8 bases that match TRBD1. The ends lost 6 bases at V and 6 bases at J; junction bases unmatched: 8. This CDR3 has 15 amino acids. Germline V gives CDR1 KGHDR, CDR2 SFDVKD. Written as DNA, the CDR3 is TGTGCCACCAGTCCTGCCGGGACAGGAGATGAAAAACTGTTTTTT. As protein: CATSPAGTGDEKLFF.

The V and J genes are TRBV5-1 and TRBJ2-7, with D maybe TRBD1 (7 bases). V lost 1 base to trimming and J lost 6 bases, with 20 bases between them. Germline CDR1 and CDR2: SGHRS and YFSETQ. The CDR3 runs to 16 residues. CDR3 nucleotide sequence: TGCGCCAGCAGCTTGTCACAGGGGACGGGGGTGTCCGAGCAGTACTTC. Translation gives CASSLSQGTGVSEQYF.

This clone came up a few times. The chain employs TRBV10-2 and TRBJ1-6; no definite D call. Trimming stripped 2 bases from V and 7 bases from J, with 6 bases between. Germline loops: CDR1 WSHSY, CDR2 SAAADI. CDR3 length: 13 residues. Here the CDR3 reads CASSEQENSPLHF. CDR3 bases: TGCGCCAGCAGTGAGCAGGAAAATTCACCCCTCCACTTT.

The chain joins TRBV11-1 to TRBJ1-4; 7 nucleotides agree with TRBD1. This CDR3 comprises 15 residues. The germline V gene has CDR1 SGHAT and CDR2 FQDESV (reference sequence). V lost 5 bases and J lost 8; bases outside the gene matches: 11. CDR3 nucleotides: TGTGCCAGCAGCCCAACCGGCGGACAGGAAGAAAAACTGTTTTTT. This translates into CASSPTGGQEEKLFF.

The J gene is TRBJ1-3, the V gene TRBV3-1 (or the pseudogene TRBV3-2); 8 nucleotides align to TRBD1. This CDR3 comprises 14 residues. Losses at the gene ends were 3 bases for V and 3 bases for J; bases not matched to a gene: 1. Germline V gene data show CDR1 as LGHDT and CDR2 as YNNKEL (reference sequence). The DNA of the CDR3 is TGTGCCAGCAGCCACACAGGGGGTGGAAACACCATATATTTT. As protein: CASSHTGGGNTIYF.

This rearrangement joins TRBV9 to TRBJ1-3; perhaps TRBD1 as D (5 bases). V was clipped by 0 bases and J by 4 bases, with 8 bases between them. The CDR3 is made up of 14 amino acids. Germline assignment: CDR1 SGDLS and CDR2 YYNGEE. The CDR3 region has the DNA TGTGCCAGCAGCGTAGGGGGCTACGGAAACACCATATATTTT. Translating gives CASSVGGYGNTIYF.

The rearrangement links TRBV6-6 to TRBJ1-5; possibly TRBD1 for D (5 bases). This CDR3 has 15 amino acids. V was clipped by 6 bases and J by 7 bases, with 19 bases between them. Germline lookup yields CDR1 MNHNY and CDR2 SVGAGI (reference sequence). CDR3 sequence: CASRSASGDGQPQHF. The CDR3 DNA follows: TGTGCCAGCAGATCAGCGTCGGGGGATGGACAGCCCCAGCATTTT.

The chain employs TRBV19 and TRBJ2-2; 14 nucleotides agree with TRBD2. This CDR3 region has 21 residues. Germline trimming cut 2 bases from V and 6 bases from J; bases unmatched to any gene: 17. Germline V gene lookup returns CDR1 LNHDA and CDR2 SQIVND (reference sequence). CDR3 in amino acids: CASSISPKGLAGAERAGELFF. DNA for the CDR3: TGTGCCAGTAGTATAAGCCCTAAGGGACTAGCGGGGGCCGAGCGCGCCGGGGAGCTGTTTTTT. The full variable domain, in which reference TRBV19 and TRBJ2-2 provide the parts outside the CDR3, is DGGITQSPKYLFRKEGQNVTLSCEQNLNHDAMYWYRQDPGQGLRLIYYSQIVNDFQKGDIAEGYSVSREKKESFPLTVTSAQKNPTAFYLCASSISPKGLAGAERAGELFFGEGSRLTVL.

CDR3 loop: CASSQEPRVAVHEQYF. The CDR3 DNA reads as TGTGCCAGCAGCCAAGAGCCCCGAGTAGCTGTCCACGAGCAGTACTTC. The chain recombines TRBV4-2 with TRBJ2-7; no firm D call. CDR3 length: 16 amino acids. Germline V lookup: CDR1 LGHNA, CDR2 YNFKEQ. V lost 0 bases, J lost 5 bases, and 17 bases lay in between.